This paragraph reports one T cell receptor beta chain. Sequencing used immunoSEQ multiplex PCR; TCRdb keeps in-frame clones, though not all of them. This listing includes 25,000 to 35,000 clones. These data are taken from a study of T cells in women clearing cervical HPV infection. For the study at large: Case blood drawn at lesion detection; control blood after infection cleared.

The source material was blood buffy coat. The source of this sequence is a woman aged 18 to 75 with a cervical HPV16 infection that either progressed to CIN3+ or cleared (not recorded which).

The CDR3 here is CASSLVREGRDTQYF. The CDR3 bases that were read are TGTGCCAGCAGTTTAGTGCGGGAGGGCCGAGATACG. The chain employs TRBV12-3 or TRBV12-4 and TRBJ2-3; 9 nucleotides line up with TRBD2. The read halts 3 residues ahead of the CDR3 end, with the missing end drawn from the germline J gene. The CDR3 is 15 residues long. Trimming at V came to 1 base and at J to 5 bases, leaving 4 bases not matched to a gene.